The rows below give T cell receptor beta chains drawn from one sample of a study of blood T cell repertoires in COVID-19. Using immunoSEQ multiplex PCR, the repertoire was profiled, and TCRdb retains in-frame clones only, with some absent. This repertoire shows 250,000 to 300,000 clones, approximately 86% found once; its top ten account for approximately 3.1%. The source material was peripheral blood. The receptors originated from a woman between 18 and 29 years old with acute or convalescent COVID-19. CDR3s include the opening cysteine and the closing phenylalanine or tryptophan.

V: TRBV27; CDR3: CASASSRGEQFF
V: TRBV2; CDR3: CASSAGLLAEQYF
V: TRBV3-1/TRBV3-2; CDR3: CASSQDWLAGGAYEQYF
V: TRBV6-2/TRBV6-3; CDR3: CASSYVSRAGGNQPQHF
V: TRBV3-1/TRBV3-2; CDR3: CASSQEDRADEQYF
V: TRBV10-3; CDR3: CATQQGGNTEAFF
V: TRBV6-6; CDR3: CASSRGQDSYNSPLHF
V: TRBV4-3; CDR3: CASSTLAVGTDTQYF
V: TRBV18; CDR3: CASSPSAGRPYGYTF
V: TRBV20-1; CDR3: CSARTGETQYF
V: TRBV30; CDR3: CAWSGVSDRAYEQYF
V: TRBV5-5; CDR3: CASSRGGLPHDSGANVLTF
V: TRBV13; CDR3: CASSNRATGDTEAFF
V: TRBV12-3/TRBV12-4; CDR3: CASSRTDNQPQHF
V: TRBV28; CDR3: CASSLLQGSEQYF
V: TRBV6-6; CDR3: CASSWTGEQPQHF
V: TRBV30; CDR3: CAWSGSPGTSYNEQFF